The 16 T cell receptor beta chains in this list originate from one sample, sequenced in a study of cytomegalovirus exposure and HLA in healthy donors. Amplification used 60 Vbeta primers and 13 Jbeta primers. Clones were read by immunoSEQ multiplex PCR, and TCRdb kept only the in-frame ones, dropping some. The data hold about 37,000 clones, with 70% to 75% observed a single time. What was sequenced was PBMCs. These TCRs come from a young man in good health and CMV-seronegative.

The rearrangement joins TRBV6-6 to TRBJ1-2, with D possibly matching TRBD1 (5 bases). V shed 4 bases and J shed 1 base, with 10 bases lying between them. Germline V gene data show CDR1 as MNHNY and CDR2 as SVGAGI (reference sequence). The CDR3 is 14 residues long. The CDR3 protein is CASSSPRVNYGYTF. Here the CDR3 DNA reads TGTGCCAGCAGTTCACCCAGGGTTAACTATGGCTACACCTTC.

In nucleotides, the CDR3 is TGTGCCAGTAGTGCGACAGGGGGAGTCTACGAGCAGTACTTC. Its protein is CASSATGGVYEQYF. This rearrangement joins TRBV19 to TRBJ2-7; 9 bases are a match to TRBD1. CDR3 length: 14 residues. Trimming took 5 bases from V and 3 from J; bases not matched to a gene: 5. Germline V gene sequence: CDR1 LNHDA, CDR2 SQIVND (reference sequence).

In this sample, this clone turned up a few times. The J gene is TRBJ2-7, the V gene TRBV27, with 13 positions matching TRBD2. Germline V gene lookup returns CDR1 MNHEY and CDR2 SMNVEV (reference sequence). The CDR3 sequence is 16 residues long. V shed 4 bases and J 6 bases; nucleotides not matched to a gene: 9. CDR3 nucleotide sequence: TGTGCCAGCAGTTCCCTTACTAGCGGGAGGGCAGTCGAGCAGTACTTC. Encoded protein: CASSSLTSGRAVEQYF.

A few counts support this clone. This rearrangement joins TRBV7-6 to TRBJ2-1; 8 nucleotides agree with TRBD1. Losses at the gene ends were 5 bases for V and 7 bases for J; bases not matched to a gene: 16. The germline V gene has CDR1 SGHVS and CDR2 FNYEAQ. The CDR3 length is 17 residues. The CDR3 DNA reads as TGTGCCAGCAGCGTCGGGATCAACCAGGGGGCGCGGAATGAGCAGTTCTTC. It encodes CASSVGINQGARNEQFF. Supplemented by reference TRBV7-6 and TRBJ2-1, the full variable domain reads GAGVSQSPRYKVTKRGQDVALRCDPISGHVSLYWYRQALGQGPEFLTYFNYEAQQDKSGLPNDRFSAERPEGSISTLTIQRTEQRDSAMYRCASSVGINQGARNEQFFGPGTRLTVL.

Only a few counts were recorded for this clone. This rearrangement joins TRBV6-1 to TRBJ2-1; 8 nucleotides agree with TRBD1. The CDR3 runs to 14 residues. The trim removed 6 bases at V and 4 bases at J, leaving 5 bases unmatched. Germline V gives CDR1 MNHNS, CDR2 SASEGT. In DNA form, the CDR3 reads TGTGCCAGCAGGTTCAGGGGGCAGTACAATGAGCAGTTCTTC. It translates to CASRFRGQYNEQFF.

This sequence joins TRBV6-5 and TRBJ2-1; TRBD2 matches 12 bases. Germline V gene sequence: CDR1 MNHEY, CDR2 SVGAGI. J was trimmed by 4 bases and V by 6 bases; bases with no gene match: 4. This CDR3 region has 15 residues. CDR3 sequence: CASSRLAGAYNEQFF. CDR3 DNA: TGTGCCAGCAGCCGACTAGCGGGGGCTTACAATGAGCAGTTCTTC.

The chain has TRBV5-1 and TRBJ2-1; 7 bases line up with TRBD2. The CDR3 has 12 amino acids. Trimming cost V 10 bases and J 8 bases; bases outside gene matches: 9. CDR1 and CDR2 (germline): SGHRS, YFSETQ. CDR3 coding DNA: TGCGCCCCCGGACTAGTCCATTATGAGCAGTTCTTC. It specifies CAPGLVHYEQFF.

In the case of this clone: Mismatch with germline at one junction end may stem from a read error. The J gene is TRBJ1-4, the V gene TRBV7-9; TRBD1 matches 8 bases. The CDR3 totals 14 residues. Germline-derived CDR1 and CDR2 are SEHNR and FQNEAQ (reference sequence). CDR3 sequence reads: CSSSLTGAREKLFF. In DNA, the CDR3 is TGTTCCAGCAGTTTGACAGGGGCCCGCGAAAAACTGTTTTTT.

V gene TRBV19 combines with J gene TRBJ1-5, with D possibly matching TRBD1 (5 bases). V lost 5 bases, J lost 0 bases, and 11 bases lay in between. Germline CDR1 and CDR2: LNHDA and SQIVND (reference sequence). This CDR3 has 15 residues. The CDR3 loop reads CASSLGRDSNQPQHF. CDR3 nucleotide sequence: TGTGCCAGTAGTCTCGGCAGGGATAGCAATCAGCCCCAGCATTTT. The full variable domain, rest sourced from reference TRBV19 and TRBJ1-5, is DGGITQSPKYLFRKEGQNVTLSCEQNLNHDAMYWYRQDPGQGLRLIYYSQIVNDFQKGDIAEGYSVSREKKESFPLTVTSAQKNPTAFYLCASSLGRDSNQPQHFGDGTRLSIL.

The chain has TRBV14 and TRBJ2-7; 10 bases match TRBD1. J gave up 13 bases and V 4 bases, and 16 bases lay outside the gene matches. The CDR3 extends over 15 amino acids. CDR1 is SGHDN and CDR2 is FVKESK in the germline V gene. CDR3: CASSPGTGASTLGYF. CDR3 DNA sequence: TGTGCCAGCAGCCCCGGGACAGGGGCCTCTACTCTTGGATACTTC.

The rearrangement links TRBV19 to TRBJ1-5; tentative D call: TRBD1 (6 bases). This CDR3 is built from 16 residues. The germline V gene has CDR1 LNHDA and CDR2 SQIVND (reference sequence). V dropped 2 bases and J dropped 0 bases, with 11 bases sitting between them. CDR3 bases: TGTGCCAGTAGTATACAGGGGACGATTAGCAATCAGCCCCAGCATTTT. Its translation: CASSIQGTISNQPQHF.

The gene calls are TRBV19 and TRBJ2-1; the D gene is possibly TRBD2 (5 bases). This CDR3 has 14 residues. The germline V and J ends were trimmed by 10 bases and 6 bases, with 19 bases remaining between them. In germline, CDR1 is LNHDA, CDR2 SQIVND (reference sequence). The CDR3 sequence: CATTPAGVRNEQFF. The CDR3 DNA reads as TGTGCCACCACCCCGGCCGGGGTGCGCAATGAGCAGTTCTTC.

V gene TRBV27 combines with J gene TRBJ2-1; no reliable D call. V lost 2 bases, J lost 3 bases, and 8 bases lay in between. CDR1 and CDR2 (germline): MNHEY, SMNVEV (reference sequence). This CDR3 contains 14 residues. The CDR3 coding sequence is TGTGCCAGCAGTTTACTGAGAAACTACAATGAGCAGTTCTTC. It yields the protein CASSLLRNYNEQFF.

This rearrangement joins TRBV15 to TRBJ2-1; 9 nucleotides match TRBD2. Germline CDR1 LNHNV, CDR2 YYDKDF (reference sequence). V gave up 1 base and J gave up 3 bases; unmatched junction bases: 4. CDR3 length: 16 residues. In nucleotides, the CDR3 is TGTGCCACCAGCAGAGTGAGCGGGGGGATCTACAATGAGCAGTTCTTC. This codes for CATSRVSGGIYNEQFF.

The chain joins TRBV5-6 to TRBJ1-2; TRBD1 aligns across 8 bases. The CDR3 runs 15 residues. Trimming at V came to 1 base and at J to 4 bases, leaving 6 bases not matched to a gene. CDR1 is SGHDT and CDR2 is YYEEEE in the germline V gene. CDR3 region: CASSLRDRRSYGYTF. CDR3 in DNA: TGTGCCAGCAGCTTGCGGGACAGGCGATCCTATGGCTACACCTTC.

This clone was observed once. The chain employs TRBV18 and TRBJ2-1; TRBD2 might be the D (5 bases). CDR3 length equals 16 residues. Trimming took 3 bases from V and 13 from J, leaving 25 bases between them. The germline V gene has CDR1 KGHSH and CDR2 LQKENI. CDR3 bases: TGTGCCAGCTCACCCCCTGGCTTGGAGAGACTAAATTACCAGTTCTTC. It codes for CASSPPGLERLNYQFF.